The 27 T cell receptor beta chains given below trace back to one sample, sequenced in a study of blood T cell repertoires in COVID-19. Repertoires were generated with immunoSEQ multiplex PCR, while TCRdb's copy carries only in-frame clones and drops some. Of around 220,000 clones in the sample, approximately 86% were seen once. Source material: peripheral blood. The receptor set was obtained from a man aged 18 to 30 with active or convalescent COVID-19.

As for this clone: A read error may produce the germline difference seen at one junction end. The CDR3 reads CASSLEPAGQQGCTF. The CDR3 region has the DNA TGTGCCAGCAGCTTAGAGCCCGCGGGACAGCAGGGCTGCACCTTC. The rearrangement joins TRBV7-2 to TRBJ1-2; 7 bases are shared with TRBD1. The CDR3 has 15 amino acids. Germline V CDR1 and CDR2: SGHTA, FQGNSA.

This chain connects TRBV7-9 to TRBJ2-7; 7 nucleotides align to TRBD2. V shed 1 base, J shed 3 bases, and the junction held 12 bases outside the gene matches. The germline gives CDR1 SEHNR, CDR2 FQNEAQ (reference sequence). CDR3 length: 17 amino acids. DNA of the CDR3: TGTGCCAGCAGCTTAGGGGACTACCCCGGGACCGGCTACGAGCAGTACTTC. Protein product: CASSLGDYPGTGYEQYF.

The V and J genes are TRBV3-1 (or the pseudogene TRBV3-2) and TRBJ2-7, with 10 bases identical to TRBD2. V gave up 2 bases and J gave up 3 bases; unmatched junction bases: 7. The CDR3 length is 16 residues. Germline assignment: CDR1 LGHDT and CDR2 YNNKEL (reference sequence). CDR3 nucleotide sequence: TGTGCCAGCAGCCAATTTTTGGGACTAGCGCTCTACGAGCAGTACTTC. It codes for CASSQFLGLALYEQYF.

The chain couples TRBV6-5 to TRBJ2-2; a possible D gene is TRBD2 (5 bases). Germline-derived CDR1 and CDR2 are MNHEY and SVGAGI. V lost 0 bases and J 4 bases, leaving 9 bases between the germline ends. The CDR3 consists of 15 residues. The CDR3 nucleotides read TGTGCCAGCAGTTACTCGGCTAGCCCCACCGGGGAGCTGTTTTTT. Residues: CASSYSASPTGELFF.

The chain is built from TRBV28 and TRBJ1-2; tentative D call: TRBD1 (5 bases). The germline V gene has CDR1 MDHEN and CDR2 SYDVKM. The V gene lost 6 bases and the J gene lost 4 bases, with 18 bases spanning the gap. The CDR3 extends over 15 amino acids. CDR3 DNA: TGTGCCAGCAGGCTATCAGGGCTATCCGGCTATGGCTACACCTTC. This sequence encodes CASRLSGLSGYGYTF.

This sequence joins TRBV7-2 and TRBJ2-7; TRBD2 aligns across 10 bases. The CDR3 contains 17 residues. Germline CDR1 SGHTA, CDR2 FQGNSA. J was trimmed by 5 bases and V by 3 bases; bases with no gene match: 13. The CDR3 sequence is CASSFHSEREGPHEQYF. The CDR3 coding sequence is TGTGCCAGCAGCTTCCACTCTGAGCGGGAGGGCCCCCACGAGCAGTACTTC.

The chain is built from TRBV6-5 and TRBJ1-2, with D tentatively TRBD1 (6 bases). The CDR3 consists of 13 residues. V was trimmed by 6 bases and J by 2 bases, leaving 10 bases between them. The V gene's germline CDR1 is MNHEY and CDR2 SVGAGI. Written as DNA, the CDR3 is TGTGCCAGCAGCTGGACAGAGAACTATGGCTACACCTTC. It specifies CASSWTENYGYTF.

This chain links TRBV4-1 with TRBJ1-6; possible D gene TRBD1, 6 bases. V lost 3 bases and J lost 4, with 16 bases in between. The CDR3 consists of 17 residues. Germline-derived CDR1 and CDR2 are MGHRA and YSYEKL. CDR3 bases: TGCGCCAGCAGCCACTGGGACAAAGCCCTTTATAATTCACCCCTCCACTTT. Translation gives CASSHWDKALYNSPLHF.

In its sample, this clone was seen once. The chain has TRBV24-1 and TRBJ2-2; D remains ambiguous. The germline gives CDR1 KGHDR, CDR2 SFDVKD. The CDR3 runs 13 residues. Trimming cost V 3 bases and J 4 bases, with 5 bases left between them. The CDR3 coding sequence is TGTGCCACCAGTGATCTCCGCACCGGGGAGCTGTTTTTT. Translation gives CATSDLRTGELFF.

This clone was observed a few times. CDR3 nucleotide sequence: TGTGCCAGCACCCCCTGGGACAGGGCCTACTATGGCTACACCTTC. Its protein is CASTPWDRAYYGYTF. The chain links TRBV6-2 or TRBV6-3 to TRBJ1-2, with 9 bases matching TRBD1. V lost 7 bases and J lost 3; bases outside the gene matches: 9. Germline assignment: CDR1 MNHEY and CDR2 SVGEGT. This CDR3 region has 15 residues.

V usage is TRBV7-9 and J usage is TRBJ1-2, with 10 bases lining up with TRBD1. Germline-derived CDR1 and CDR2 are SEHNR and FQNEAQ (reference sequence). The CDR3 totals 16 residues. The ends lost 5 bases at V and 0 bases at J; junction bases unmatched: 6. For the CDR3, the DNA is TGTGCCAGCAGCGGGGACAGGGGCGAGACTAACTATGGCTACACCTTC. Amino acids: CASSGDRGETNYGYTF.

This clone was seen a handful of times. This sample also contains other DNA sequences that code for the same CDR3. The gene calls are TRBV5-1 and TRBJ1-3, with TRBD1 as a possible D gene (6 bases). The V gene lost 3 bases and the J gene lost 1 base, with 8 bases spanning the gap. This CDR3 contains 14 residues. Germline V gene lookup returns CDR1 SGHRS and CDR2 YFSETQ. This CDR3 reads CASSSQGSGNTIYF. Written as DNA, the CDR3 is TGCGCCAGCAGCTCCCAGGGGTCTGGAAACACCATATATTTT.

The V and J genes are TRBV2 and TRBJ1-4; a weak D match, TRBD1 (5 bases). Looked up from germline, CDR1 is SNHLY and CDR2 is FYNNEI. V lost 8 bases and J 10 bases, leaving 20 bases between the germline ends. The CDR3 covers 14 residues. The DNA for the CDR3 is TGTGCCAGCCGGGGGGAGGCCGCGGAGGGAAAACTGTTTTTT. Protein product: CASRGEAAEGKLFF.

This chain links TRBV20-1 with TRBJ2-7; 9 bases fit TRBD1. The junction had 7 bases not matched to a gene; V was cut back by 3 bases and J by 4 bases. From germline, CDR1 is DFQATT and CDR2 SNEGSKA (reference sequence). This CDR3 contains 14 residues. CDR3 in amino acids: CSASNRGRGYEQYF. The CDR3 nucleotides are TGCAGTGCTAGTAACAGGGGGCGAGGTTACGAGCAGTACTTC.

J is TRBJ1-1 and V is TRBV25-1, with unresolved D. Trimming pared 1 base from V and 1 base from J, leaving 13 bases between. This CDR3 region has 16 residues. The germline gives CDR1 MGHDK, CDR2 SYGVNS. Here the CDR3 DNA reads TGTGCCAGCAGTGAATGGGGAGGACGTGGGAACACTGAAGCTTTCTTT. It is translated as CASSEWGGRGNTEAFF.

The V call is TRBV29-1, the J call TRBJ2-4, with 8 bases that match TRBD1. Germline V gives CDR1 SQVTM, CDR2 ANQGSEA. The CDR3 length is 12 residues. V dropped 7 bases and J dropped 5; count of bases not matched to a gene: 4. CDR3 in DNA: TGCAGCGGTGGACAGGGCGAAAACATTCAGTACTTC. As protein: CSGGQGENIQYF.

The CDR3 nucleotides are TGCAGCGTTGAAGAGACGGACAGGGGAGGTACTGAAGCTTTCTTT. Translated: CSVEETDRGGTEAFF. The V gene is TRBV29-1, the J gene TRBJ1-1, with 9 nucleotides matching TRBD1. Germline loops: CDR1 SQVTM, CDR2 ANQGSEA. This CDR3 has 15 amino acids. With V trimmed by 0 bases and J by 5 bases, 7 bases remained unmatched.

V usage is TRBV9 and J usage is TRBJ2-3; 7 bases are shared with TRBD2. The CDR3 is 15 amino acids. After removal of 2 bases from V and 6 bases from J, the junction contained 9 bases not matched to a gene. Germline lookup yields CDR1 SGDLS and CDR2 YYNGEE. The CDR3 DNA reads TGTGCCAGCAGCGTTACTTTAGCGGGTACGGATACGCAGTATTTT. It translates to CASSVTLAGTDTQYF.

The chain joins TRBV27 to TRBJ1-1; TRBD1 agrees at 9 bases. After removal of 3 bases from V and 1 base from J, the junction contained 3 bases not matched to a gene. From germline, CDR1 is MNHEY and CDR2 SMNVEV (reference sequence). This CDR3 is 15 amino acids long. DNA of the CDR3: TGTGCCAGCAGTTTCTCGACAGGGGGGAACACTGAAGCTTTCTTT. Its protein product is CASSFSTGGNTEAFF.

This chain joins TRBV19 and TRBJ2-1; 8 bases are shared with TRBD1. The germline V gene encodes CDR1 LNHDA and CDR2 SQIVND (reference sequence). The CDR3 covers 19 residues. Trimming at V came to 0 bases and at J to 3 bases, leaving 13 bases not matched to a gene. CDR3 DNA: TGTGCCAGTAGTATAGATGAGGTTAGCGGACAGGGCTACTACAATGAGCAGTTCTTC. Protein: CASSIDEVSGQGYYNEQFF.

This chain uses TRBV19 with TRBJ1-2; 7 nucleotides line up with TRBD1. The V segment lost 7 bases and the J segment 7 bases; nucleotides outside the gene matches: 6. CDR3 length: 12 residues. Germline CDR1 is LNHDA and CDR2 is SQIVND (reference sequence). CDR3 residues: CASKEGALGYTF. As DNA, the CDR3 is TGTGCCAGTAAGGAGGGGGCGCTTGGCTACACCTTC.

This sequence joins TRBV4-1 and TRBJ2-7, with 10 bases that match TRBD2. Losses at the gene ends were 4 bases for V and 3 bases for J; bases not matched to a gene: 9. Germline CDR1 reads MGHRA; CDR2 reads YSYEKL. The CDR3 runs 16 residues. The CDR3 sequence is CASSPEGAGGGYEQYF. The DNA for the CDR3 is TGCGCCAGCAGCCCCGAGGGAGCGGGAGGGGGCTACGAGCAGTACTTC.

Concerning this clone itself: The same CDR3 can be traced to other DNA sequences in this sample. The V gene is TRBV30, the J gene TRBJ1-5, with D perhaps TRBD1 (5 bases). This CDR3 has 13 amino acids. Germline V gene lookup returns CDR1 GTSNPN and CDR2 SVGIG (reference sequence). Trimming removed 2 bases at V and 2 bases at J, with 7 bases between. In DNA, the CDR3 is TGTGCCTGGAGTCTACAGGGCAATCAGCCCCAGCATTTT. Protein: CAWSLQGNQPQHF.

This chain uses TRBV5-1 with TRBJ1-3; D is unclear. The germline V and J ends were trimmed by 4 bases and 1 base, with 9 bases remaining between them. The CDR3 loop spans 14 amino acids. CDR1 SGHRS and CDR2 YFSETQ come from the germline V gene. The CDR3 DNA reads TGCGCCAGCAGCCTCCCGGGTTCTGGAAACACCATATATTTT. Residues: CASSLPGSGNTIYF.

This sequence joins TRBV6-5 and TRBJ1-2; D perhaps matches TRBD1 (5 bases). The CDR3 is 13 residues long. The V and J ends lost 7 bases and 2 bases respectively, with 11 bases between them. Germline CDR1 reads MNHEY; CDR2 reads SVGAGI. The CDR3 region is CASIGARNYGYTF. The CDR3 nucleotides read TGTGCCAGCATTGGGGCGCGGAACTATGGCTACACCTTC.

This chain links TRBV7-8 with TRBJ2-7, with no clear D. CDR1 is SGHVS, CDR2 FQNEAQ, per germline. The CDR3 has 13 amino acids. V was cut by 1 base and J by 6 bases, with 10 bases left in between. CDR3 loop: CASSLVGRAEQYF. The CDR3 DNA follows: TGTGCCAGCAGCTTAGTGGGCCGAGCCGAGCAGTACTTC.

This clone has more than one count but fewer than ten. CDR3 amino acids: CATSREGWEPGETQYF. The CDR3, as DNA: TGTGCCACCAGCAGAGAGGGTTGGGAACCGGGGGAGACCCAGTACTTC. The V gene is TRBV15, the J gene TRBJ2-5; perhaps TRBD2 as D (5 bases). CDR3 size: 16 residues. V lost 0 bases to trimming and J lost 5 bases, with 16 bases between them. Germline-derived CDR1 and CDR2 are LNHNV and YYDKDF (reference sequence). The whole variable domain, filled in from reference TRBV15 and TRBJ2-5, reads DAMVIQNPRYQVTQFGKPVTLSCSQTLNHNVMYWYQQKSSQAPKLLFHYYDKDFNNEADTPDNFQSRRPNTSFCFLDIRSPGLGDTAMYLCATSREGWEPGETQYFGPGTRLLVL.